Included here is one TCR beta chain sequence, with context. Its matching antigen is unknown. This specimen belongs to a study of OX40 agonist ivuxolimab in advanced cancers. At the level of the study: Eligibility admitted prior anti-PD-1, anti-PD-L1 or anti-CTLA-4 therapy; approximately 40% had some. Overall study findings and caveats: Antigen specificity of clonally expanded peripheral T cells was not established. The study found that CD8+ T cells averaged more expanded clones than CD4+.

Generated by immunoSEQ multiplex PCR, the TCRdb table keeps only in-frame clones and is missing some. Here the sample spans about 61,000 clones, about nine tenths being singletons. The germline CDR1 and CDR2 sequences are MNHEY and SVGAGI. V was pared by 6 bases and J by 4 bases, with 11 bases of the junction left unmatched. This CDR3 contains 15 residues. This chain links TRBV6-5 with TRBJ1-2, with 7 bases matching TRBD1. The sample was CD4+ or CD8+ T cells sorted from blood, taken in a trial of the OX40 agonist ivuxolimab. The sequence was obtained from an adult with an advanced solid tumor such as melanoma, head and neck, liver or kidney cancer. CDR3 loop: CASSGGDSLAYGYTF. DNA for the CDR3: TGTGCCAGCAGCGGGGGGGACAGTTTGGCCTATGGCTACACCTTC.